The subject of this entry is one TCR beta chain. Its antigen is currently unknown. These data belong to a study of Ad26.COV2.S vaccination and SARS-CoV-2 variants. Across the study: Each vaccinee took Ad26.COV2.S intramuscularly, once or twice 56 days apart.

Study-wide points: The placebo group had lower spike-specific TCR breadth than the vaccine recipients did.

Treatment of the sample: 19 received Ad26.COV2.S at low or high dose, single or two shots; about 5 received placebo; per-sample allocation not given. Specimens were obtained on day 63 following the first vaccine or placebo injection. In Boston, an adult donor aged 18-55 years took part. CDR1 and CDR2 (germline): SQVTM, ANQGSEA. V was cut by 6 bases and J by 2 bases, with 10 bases left in between. CDR3 length: 13 residues. Profiled with immunoSEQ multiplex PCR; TCRdb holds only in-frame clones, not every one. The sample has roughly 680,000 clones, 89% seen once; the top ten hold approximately 1.5%. This chain uses TRBV29-1 with TRBJ1-4; no firm D call. The material was peripheral blood, obtained in a trial of Ad26.COV2.S vaccine versus placebo. This receptor was obtained from a person aged 18 to 59 who received the Ad26.COV2.S COVID-19 vaccine or a placebo. The CDR3 nucleotides read TGCAGCGTCCAACGAGGCACTAATGAAAAACTGTTTTTT. As protein: CSVQRGTNEKLFF. The whole variable domain, filled in from reference TRBV29-1 and TRBJ1-4, reads SAVISQKPSRDICQRGTSLTIQCQVDSQVTMMFWYRQQPGQSLTLIATANQGSEATYESGFVIDKFPISRPNLTFSTLTVSNMSPEDSSIYLCSVQRGTNEKLFFGSGTQLSVL.